Only one count was recorded for the clone carrying this TCR beta chain. These data come from a study of OX40 agonist ivuxolimab in advanced cancers. Study as a whole: Each patient was given ivuxolimab into a vein every 2 weeks, at 0.01 to 10 mg/kg. The study enrolled dose-escalation patients with hepatocellular carcinoma, melanoma, renal cell or head and neck cancer. Subjects had a mean age of around 60 years, with a range of 23 to 79; almost 85% were male.

This CDR3 is 14 amino acids long. From germline, CDR1 is SGHRS and CDR2 YFSETQ. Between the trimmed V and J ends, which lost 4 bases and 6 bases, there was a span of 16 bases. TCRdb keeps only in-frame clones here, not all; method: immunoSEQ multiplex PCR. The data contain tens of thousands of clones, 91% of them singletons. Here the sequenced sample was CD4+ or CD8+ T cells sorted from blood, taken in a trial of the OX40 agonist ivuxolimab. The receptor was derived from an adult with an advanced solid tumor such as melanoma, head and neck, liver or kidney cancer. V gene TRBV5-1 combines with J gene TRBJ1-2; tentative D call: TRBD1 (6 bases). The CDR3 DNA sequence: TGCGCCAGCAGCCCAGGGGAGACACTACATGGCTACACCTTC. This translates into CASSPGETLHGYTF. Combining the CDR3 with reference TRBV5-1 and TRBJ1-2 gives the whole variable domain KAGVTQTPRYLIKTRGQQVTLSCSPISGHRSVSWYQQTPGQGLQFLFEYFSETQRNKGNFPGRFSGRQFSNSRSEMNVSTLELGDSALYLCASSPGETLHGYTFGSGTRLTVV.